This T cell receptor beta chain is from a study of cytomegalovirus exposure and HLA in healthy donors. As regards this clone: Its antigen is unknown.

Study results and caveats: It was in a later analysis that TCR association rates were seen to vary by HLA locus, highest for DRB1 and lowest for HLA-C. Using the classifier, cytomegalovirus status was reportedly diagnosed with high specificity and sensitivity.

The primer mix had 60 Vbeta and 13 Jbeta primers. TCRdb's table, derived via immunoSEQ multiplex PCR, lists solely in-frame clones and lacks some. The data contain about 110,000 clones, around 80% of them seen just once; the ten biggest clones take up around 2.9%. Trimming took 5 bases from V and 12 from J, leaving 13 bases between them. CDR1 MDHEN and CDR2 SYDVKM come from the germline V gene. The CDR3 extends over 11 amino acids. The receptor was derived from an older woman in good health and CMV-seropositive. The sample taken for sequencing was PBMCs. V and J are TRBV28 and TRBJ1-2, with a tentative D call TRBD1 (5 bases). The CDR3 bases are TGTGCCAGCAGTACCCCCCGGGGGAACACCTTC. Residues: CASSTPRGNTF.